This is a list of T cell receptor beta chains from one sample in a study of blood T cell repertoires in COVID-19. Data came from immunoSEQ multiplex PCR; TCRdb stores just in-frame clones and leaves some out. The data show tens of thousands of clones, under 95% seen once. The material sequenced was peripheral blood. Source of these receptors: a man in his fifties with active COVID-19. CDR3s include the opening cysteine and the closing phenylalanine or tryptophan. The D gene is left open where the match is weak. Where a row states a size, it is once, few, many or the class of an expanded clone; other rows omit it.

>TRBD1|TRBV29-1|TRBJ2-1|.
TGCAGCGTTGAAGAAGGACAGGCGAGCTCCTACAATGAGCAGTTCTTC
CSVEEGQASSYNEQFF
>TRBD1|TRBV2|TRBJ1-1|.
TGTGCCAGCAGTGGCCCGCGACAGGGGATGAACACTGAAGCTTTCTTT
CASSGPRQGMNTEAFF
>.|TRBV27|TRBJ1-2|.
TGTGCCAGCAGTCCCCGTGGTAGCGGCCTTGTTCTCTACACCTTC
CASSPRGSGLVLYTF
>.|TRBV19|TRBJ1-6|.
TGTGCCAGTAGTATAGGACAAAATGATAATTCACCCCTCCACTTT
CASSIGQNDNSPLHF
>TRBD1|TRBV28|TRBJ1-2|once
TGTGCCAGCAGTTTCGGAGGTACAGGGGATGTCGGCTACACCTTC
CASSFGGTGDVGYTF
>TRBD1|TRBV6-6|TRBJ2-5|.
TGTGCCAGCAGCAGACAGGGTCTTGAGACCCAGTACTTC
CASSRQGLETQYF
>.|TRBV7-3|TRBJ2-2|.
TGTGCCAGCAGCCCGGAGGGACAGCCTTGGAGCGGGGAGCTGTTTTTT
CASSPEGQPWSGELFF
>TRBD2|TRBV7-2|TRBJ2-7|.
TGTGCCAGCAGCCCTAGCGGGAGTAGCTCCTACGAGCAGTACTTC
CASSPSGSSSYEQYF
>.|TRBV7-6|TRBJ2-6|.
TGTGCCAGCAGCTTAAGGGCAGGGTCTCCTGGTGGGGCCAACGTCCTGACTTTC
CASSLRAGSPGGANVLTF
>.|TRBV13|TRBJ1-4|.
TGTGCCAGCAGCGCAAGGGGGTATAATGAAAAACTGTTTTTT
CASSARGYNEKLFF
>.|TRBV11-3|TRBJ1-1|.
TGTGCCAGCAGCGTTGAGAAATACACTGAAGCTTTCTTT
CASSVEKYTEAFF
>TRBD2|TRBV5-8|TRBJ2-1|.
TGTGCCAGCAGCTTGGGGATCCTAGCGGGGGACAATGAGCAGTTCTTC
CASSLGILAGDNEQFF
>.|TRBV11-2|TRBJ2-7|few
TGTGCCAGCAGCCAAGAGGGCCCTCCAACCTACGAGCAGTACTTC
CASSQEGPPTYEQYF
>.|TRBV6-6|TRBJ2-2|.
TGTGCCAGCAACGGGTTAACGGGGGAGCTGTTTTTT
CASNGLTGELFF
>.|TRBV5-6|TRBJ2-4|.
TGTGCCAGCAGCTTTGCAGGAGAGGGAAACATTCAGTACTTC
CASSFAGEGNIQYF
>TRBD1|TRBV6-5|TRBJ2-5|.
TGTGCCAGCAGATGGGGACAGATTCAAGAGACCCAGTACTTC
CASRWGQIQETQYF
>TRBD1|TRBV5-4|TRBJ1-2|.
TGTGCCAGCAGCCGATTGTCGGGACAGGGACGAACTAACTATGGCTACACCTTC
CASSRLSGQGRTNYGYTF
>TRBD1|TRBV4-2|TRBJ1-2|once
TGTGCCAGCAGCCAAGGTTCACAGGGGAACTATGGCTACACCTTC
CASSQGSQGNYGYTF
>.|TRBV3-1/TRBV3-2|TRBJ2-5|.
TGTGCCAGCAGCCGAAGAGAAGAGACCCAGTACTTC
CASSRREETQYF
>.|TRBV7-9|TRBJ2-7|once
TGTGCCAGCAGCCCCGATAACAGGGACGAGCAGTACTTC
CASSPDNRDEQYF
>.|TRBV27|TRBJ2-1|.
TGTGCCAGCAGTTCCCCCCTCGAGGGCAATGAGCAGTTCTTC
CASSSPLEGNEQFF
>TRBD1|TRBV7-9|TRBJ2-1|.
TGTGCCAGCAGCCTGCAGGGGGCGGGGCCCGATGAGCAGTTCTTC
CASSLQGAGPDEQFF
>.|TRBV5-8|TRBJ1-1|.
TGTGCCAGACCTCCACCTAGGGGGGGGGTATACAGGGAACCTGAAGCTTTCTTT
CARPPPRGGVYREPEAFF
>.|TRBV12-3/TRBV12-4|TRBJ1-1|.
TGTGCCAGCAGTTTTGGAGAGAACACTGAAGCTTTCTTT
CASSFGENTEAFF
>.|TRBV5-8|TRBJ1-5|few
TGTGCCAGCAGCGGGGGGACGGTGAGGGGCAATCAGCCCCAGCATTTT
CASSGGTVRGNQPQHF
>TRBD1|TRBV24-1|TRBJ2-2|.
TGTGCCACCAGCGGGGCGGGACAGGGGACTGCGAACACCGGGGAGCTGTTTTTT
CATSGAGQGTANTGELFF
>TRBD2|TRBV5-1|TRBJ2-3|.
TGCGCCAGCAGCCGCGGGACTAGCGATAGCACAGATACGCAGTATTTT
CASSRGTSDSTDTQYF
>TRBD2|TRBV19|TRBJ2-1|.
TGTGCCAGTAGTACGTATAGCGGGGTAGCCTACAATGAGCAGTTCTTC
CASSTYSGVAYNEQFF
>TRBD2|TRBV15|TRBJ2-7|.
TGTGCCACCAGCAGATCCCCCAAGACTAGCGCCCCGACCGAGCAGTACTTC
CATSRSPKTSAPTEQYF
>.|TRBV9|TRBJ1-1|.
TGTGCCAGCAGCCCCCTGCGGAGCACTGAAGCTTTCTTT
CASSPLRSTEAFF
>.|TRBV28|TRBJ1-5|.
TGTGCCAGCAGTTTGGGGGGGTCGGCCGATCAGCCCCAGCATTTT
CASSLGGSADQPQHF
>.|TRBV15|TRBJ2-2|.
TGTGCCACCGGTTGGGGGGGCGGCACCGGGGAGCTGTTTTTT
CATGWGGGTGELFF
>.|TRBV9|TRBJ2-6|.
TGTGCCAGCAGCGTAGGAGCAGGCTACAGCTCTGGGGCCAACGTCCTGACTTTC
CASSVGAGYSSGANVLTF
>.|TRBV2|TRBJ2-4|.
TGTGCCAGCAGTGGACAGGATTGGATATGGTACTTC
CASSGQDWIWYF
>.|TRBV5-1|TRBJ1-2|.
TGCGCCAGCAGCCCGGGGAGGCAGGATTACTATGGCTACACCTTC
CASSPGRQDYYGYTF